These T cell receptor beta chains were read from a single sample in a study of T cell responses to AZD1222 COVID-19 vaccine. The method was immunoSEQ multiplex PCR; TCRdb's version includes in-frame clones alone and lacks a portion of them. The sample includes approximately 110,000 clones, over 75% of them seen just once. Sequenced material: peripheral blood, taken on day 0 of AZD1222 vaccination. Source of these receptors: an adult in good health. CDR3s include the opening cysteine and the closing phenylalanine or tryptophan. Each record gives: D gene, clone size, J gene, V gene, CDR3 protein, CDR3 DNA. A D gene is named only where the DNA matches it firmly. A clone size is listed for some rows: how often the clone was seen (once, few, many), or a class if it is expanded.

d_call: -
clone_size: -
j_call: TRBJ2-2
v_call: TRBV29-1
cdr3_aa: CSVEVDGSNTGELFF
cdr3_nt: TGCAGCGTTGAAGTCGACGGCTCCAACACCGGGGAGCTGTTTTTT

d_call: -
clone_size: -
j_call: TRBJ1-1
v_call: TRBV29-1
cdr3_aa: CSVRAKALRDTEAFF
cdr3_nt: TGCAGCGTTCGGGCTAAGGCTCTGAGAGACACTGAAGCTTTCTTT

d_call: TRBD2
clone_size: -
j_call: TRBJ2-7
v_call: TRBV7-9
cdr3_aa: CASSAQPERLAGPYEQYF
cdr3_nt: TGTGCCAGCAGCGCCCAACCGGAGAGACTAGCGGGGCCCTACGAGCAGTACTTC

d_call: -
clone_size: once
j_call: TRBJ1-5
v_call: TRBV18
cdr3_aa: CASSPQGTPNQPQHF
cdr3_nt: TGTGCCAGCTCACCCCAGGGGACCCCCAATCAGCCCCAGCATTTT

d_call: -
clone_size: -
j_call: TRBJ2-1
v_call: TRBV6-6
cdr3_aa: CASSAPRDNNEQFF
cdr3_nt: TGTGCCAGCAGTGCCCCTCGGGACAACAATGAGCAGTTCTTC

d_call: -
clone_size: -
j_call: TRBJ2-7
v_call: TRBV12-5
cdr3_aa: CASGLVPRASLGEQYF
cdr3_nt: TGTGCTAGTGGTTTGGTACCCAGGGCGTCTTTGGGGGAGCAGTACTTC

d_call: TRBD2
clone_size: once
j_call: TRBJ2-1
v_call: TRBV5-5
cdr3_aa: CASSWTSALNNEQFF
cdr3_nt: TGTGCCAGCAGCTGGACTAGCGCTCTTAACAATGAGCAGTTCTTC

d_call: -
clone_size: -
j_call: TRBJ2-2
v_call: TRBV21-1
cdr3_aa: CASSKGPSENANTGELFF
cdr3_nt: TGTGCCAGCAGCAAAGGCCCTAGCGAGAACGCGAACACCGGGGAGCTGTTTTTT

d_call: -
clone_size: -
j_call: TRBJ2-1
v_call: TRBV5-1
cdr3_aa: CASSLAGTPSYNEQFF
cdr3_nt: TGCGCCAGCAGCTTGGCCGGGACTCCATCCTACAATGAGCAGTTCTTC

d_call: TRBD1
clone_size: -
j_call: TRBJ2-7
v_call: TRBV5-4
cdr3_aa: CASSPTLDRGHYEQYF
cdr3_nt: TGTGCCAGCAGCCCGACCCTGGACAGGGGGCACTACGAGCAGTACTTC

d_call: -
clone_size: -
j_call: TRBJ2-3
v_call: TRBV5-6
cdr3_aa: CASSLAGGGDTQYF
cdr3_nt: TGTGCCAGCAGCTTGGCTGGGGGCGGAGATACGCAGTATTTT

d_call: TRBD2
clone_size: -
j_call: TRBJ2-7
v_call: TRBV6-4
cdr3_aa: CASSDPGLAGGPSSPEQYF
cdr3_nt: TGTGCCAGCAGTGACCCCGGACTAGCGGGGGGGCCCTCTAGCCCCGAGCAGTACTTC

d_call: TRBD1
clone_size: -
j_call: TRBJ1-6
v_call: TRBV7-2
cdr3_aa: CASSLAQGGSPLHF
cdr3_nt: TGTGCCAGCAGCTTAGCGCAGGGGGGTTCACCCCTCCACTTT

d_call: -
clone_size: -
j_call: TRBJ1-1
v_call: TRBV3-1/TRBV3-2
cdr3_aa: CASSQDLGGELNTEAFF
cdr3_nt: TGTGCCAGCAGCCAAGATCTCGGGGGGGAATTGAACACTGAAGCTTTCTTT

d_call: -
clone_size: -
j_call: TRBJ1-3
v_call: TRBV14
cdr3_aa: CASSQRGNSGNTIYF
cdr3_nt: TGTGCCAGCAGCCAACGGGGGAACTCTGGAAACACCATATATTTT

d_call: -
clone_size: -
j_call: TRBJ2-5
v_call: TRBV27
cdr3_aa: CASSLWGHPNRDQETQYF
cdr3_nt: TGTGCCAGCAGTTTATGGGGACACCCTAATCGAGACCAAGAGACCCAGTACTTC

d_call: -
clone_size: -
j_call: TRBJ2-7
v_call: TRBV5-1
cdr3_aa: CASSFSADYEQYF
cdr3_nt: TGCGCCAGCAGCTTTTCGGCAGACTACGAGCAGTACTTC

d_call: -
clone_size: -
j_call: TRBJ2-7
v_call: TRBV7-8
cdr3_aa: CASSLRVGAPYEQYF
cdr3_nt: TGTGCCAGCAGCCTAAGGGTGGGGGCCCCCTACGAGCAGTACTTC

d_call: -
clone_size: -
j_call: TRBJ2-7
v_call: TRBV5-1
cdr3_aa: CASRPNGYPNPYEQYF
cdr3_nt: TGCGCCAGCAGACCGAACGGATACCCCAACCCCTACGAGCAGTACTTC

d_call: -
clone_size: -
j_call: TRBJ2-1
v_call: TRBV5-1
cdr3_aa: CASSLVSGNEQFF
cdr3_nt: TGCGCCAGCAGCTTGGTATCCGGGAATGAGCAGTTCTTC

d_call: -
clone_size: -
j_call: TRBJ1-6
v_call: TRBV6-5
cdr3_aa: CASIRTLREPLHF
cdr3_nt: TGTGCCAGCATTAGGACGCTCAGGGAGCCCCTCCACTTT

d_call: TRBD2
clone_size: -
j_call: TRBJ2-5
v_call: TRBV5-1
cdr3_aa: CASSPGLAGEETQYF
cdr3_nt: TGCGCCAGCAGCCCCGGACTAGCGGGGGAGGAGACCCAGTACTTC

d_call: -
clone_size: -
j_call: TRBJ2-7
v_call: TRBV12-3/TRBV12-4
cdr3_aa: CASSLGHGEQYF
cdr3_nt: TGTGCCAGCAGTTTAGGGCACGGCGAGCAGTACTTC

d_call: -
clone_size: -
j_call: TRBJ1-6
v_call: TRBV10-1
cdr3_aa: CASSEETLANSPLHF
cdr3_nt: TGCGCCAGCAGTGAGGAGACTTTGGCGAATTCACCCCTCCACTTT

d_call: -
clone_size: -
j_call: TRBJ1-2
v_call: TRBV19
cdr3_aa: CASTRTDLTIGYTF
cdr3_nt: TGTGCCAGTACCAGGACGGATCTAACTATCGGGTACACCTTC

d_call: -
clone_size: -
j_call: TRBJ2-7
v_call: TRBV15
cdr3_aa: CATSREQGLVLYEQYF
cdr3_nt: TGTGCCACCAGCAGAGAACAAGGTCTAGTTTTATACGAGCAGTACTTC

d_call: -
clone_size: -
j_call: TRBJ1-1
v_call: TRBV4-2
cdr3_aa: CASSQEMAGDEAFF
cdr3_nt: TGTGCCAGCAGCCAAGAGATGGCAGGGGATGAAGCTTTCTTT

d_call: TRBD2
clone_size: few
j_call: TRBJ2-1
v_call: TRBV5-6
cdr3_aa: CASSFKGSELAGEEQFF
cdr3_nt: TGTGCCAGCAGCTTTAAAGGGAGTGAGCTAGCGGGGGAAGAGCAGTTCTTC

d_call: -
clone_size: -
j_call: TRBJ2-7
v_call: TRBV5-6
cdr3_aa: CASSLGRWYEQYF
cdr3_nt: TGTGCCAGCAGCTTGGGCAGGTGGTACGAGCAGTACTTC

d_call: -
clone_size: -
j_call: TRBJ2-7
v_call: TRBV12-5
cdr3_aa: CASGIGSYEQYF
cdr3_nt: TGTGCTAGTGGTATCGGGTCCTACGAGCAGTACTTC

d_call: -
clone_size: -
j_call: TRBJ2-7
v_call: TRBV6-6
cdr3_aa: CASSYLKIDEQYF
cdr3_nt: TGTGCCAGCAGTTACCTGAAAATCGACGAGCAGTACTTC

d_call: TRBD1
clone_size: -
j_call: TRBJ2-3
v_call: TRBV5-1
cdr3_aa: CASSSGGRTDTQYF
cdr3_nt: TGCGCCAGCAGCTCAGGGGGCAGGACAGATACGCAGTATTTT

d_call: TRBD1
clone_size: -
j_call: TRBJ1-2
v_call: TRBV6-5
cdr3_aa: CASSTGTVYGYTF
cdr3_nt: TGTGCCAGCAGTACAGGGACAGTCTATGGCTACACCTTC

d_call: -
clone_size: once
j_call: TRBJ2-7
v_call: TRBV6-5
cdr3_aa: CASSYSVARLAYEQYF
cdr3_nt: TGTGCCAGCAGTTACTCCGTAGCACGGCTCGCCTACGAGCAGTACTTC

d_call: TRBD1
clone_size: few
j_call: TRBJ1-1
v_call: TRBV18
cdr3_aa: CASSPTGGERTEAFF
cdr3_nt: TGTGCCAGCTCACCGACAGGGGGTGAGAGGACTGAAGCTTTCTTT

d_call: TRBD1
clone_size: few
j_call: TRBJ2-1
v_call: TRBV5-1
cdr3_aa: CASSSLGQGAYNEQFF
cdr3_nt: TGCGCCAGCAGCTCCTTGGGACAGGGGGCCTACAATGAGCAGTTCTTC

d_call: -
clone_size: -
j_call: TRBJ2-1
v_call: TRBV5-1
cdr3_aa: CASSLAGGREQFF
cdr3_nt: TGCGCCAGCAGCTTGGCTGGTGGCCGTGAGCAGTTCTTC

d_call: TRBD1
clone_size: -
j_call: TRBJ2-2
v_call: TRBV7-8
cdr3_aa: CASSLGAGGTGELFF
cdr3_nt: TGTGCCAGCAGCTTAGGGGCAGGGGGCACCGGGGAGCTGTTTTTT

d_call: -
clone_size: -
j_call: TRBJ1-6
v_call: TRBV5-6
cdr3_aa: CASSLIGGITYNSPLHF
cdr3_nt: TGTGCCAGCAGCTTGATTGGGGGGATAACCTATAATTCACCCCTCCACTTT

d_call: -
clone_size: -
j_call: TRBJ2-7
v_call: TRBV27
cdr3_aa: CASSLQSPPTLDEQYF
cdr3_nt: TGTGCCAGCAGTTTACAGTCTCCCCCAACCCTCGACGAGCAGTACTTC

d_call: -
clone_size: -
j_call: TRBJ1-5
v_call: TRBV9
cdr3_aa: CASSVERQRNQPQHF
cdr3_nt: TGTGCCAGCAGCGTAGAGCGCCAACGAAATCAGCCCCAGCATTTT

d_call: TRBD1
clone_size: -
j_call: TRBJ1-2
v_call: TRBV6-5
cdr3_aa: CASRLTGDYGYTF
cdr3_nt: TGTGCCAGCAGACTCACAGGGGACTATGGCTACACCTTC